This passage covers 23 T cell receptor beta chains from one sample sequenced in a study of beta chain features in type 1 diabetes. The authors reverse transcribed all of the isolated RNA, so sequencing captured expressed TCRB transcripts. Sequenced by immunoSEQ multiplex PCR; TCRdb stores in-frame clones only, minus some. The profile shows a few hundred thousand clones, 30% of them singletons. The sample was naive CD4+ T cells from blood. These receptor sequences come from a man between 18 and 35 years old in good health.

This clone was counted a single time. The chain carries TRBV7-2 and TRBJ1-5, with D perhaps matching TRBD1 (5 bases). CDR1 SGHTA and CDR2 FQGNSA come from the germline V gene. CDR3 length: 14 residues. Between the trimmed V and J ends, which lost 5 bases and 1 base, there was a span of 9 bases. As DNA, the CDR3 is TGTGCCAGCAGCGTCCGGGACAGCAATCAGCCCCAGCATTTT. Its protein is CASSVRDSNQPQHF.

The rearrangement joins TRBV25-1 to TRBJ2-5; TRBD1 agrees at 7 bases. V shed 3 bases, J shed 4 bases, and the junction held 14 bases outside the gene matches. The CDR3 has 17 amino acids. CDR1 and CDR2 (germline): MGHDK, SYGVNS. CDR3: CASSDPPTGWGGETQYF. The CDR3 nucleotides read TGTGCCAGCAGTGACCCTCCGACAGGGTGGGGTGGAGAGACCCAGTACTTC.

This clone showed up just a few times. The J gene is TRBJ2-7, the V gene TRBV4-2; 11 bases are shared with TRBD2. Germline values: CDR1 LGHNA, CDR2 YNFKEQ. The J segment lost 6 bases and the V segment lost 3 bases, leaving 13 bases of the junction unmatched. CDR3 length: 17 residues. DNA for the CDR3: TGTGCCAGCAGCCACGGAGCCGGGACTAGCGGTTTTAGCGAGCAGTACTTC. It translates to CASSHGAGTSGFSEQYF.

V gene TRBV9 combines with J gene TRBJ2-1; D is perhaps TRBD2 (6 bases). V lost 4 bases to trimming and J lost 1 base, with 12 bases between them. CDR3 length: 15 residues. Germline V lookup: CDR1 SGDLS, CDR2 YYNGEE. CDR3 DNA sequence: TGTGCCAGCAGCCCCCGTCTAGCGTCCTACAATGAGCAGTTCTTC. Translated: CASSPRLASYNEQFF.

This clone was seen a handful of times. The chain has TRBV4-2 and TRBJ2-2; TRBD2 agrees at 12 bases. With 0 bases clipped from V and 4 bases from J, the junction kept 9 bases outside the gene matches. CDR1 is LGHNA and CDR2 is YNFKEQ in the germline V gene. This CDR3 is 19 amino acids long. The CDR3 bases are TGTGCCAGCAGCCAAGACAGGCTAGCGGGAGGGCCTCGCACCGGGGAGCTGTTTTTT. Its protein is CASSQDRLAGGPRTGELFF.

The genes are TRBV18 and TRBJ2-7; TRBD1 or TRBD2 may be the D gene (5 bases each). This CDR3 is 12 amino acids long. The germline gives CDR1 KGHSH, CDR2 LQKENI. V was trimmed by 3 bases and J by 5 bases, leaving 8 bases between them. The CDR3 DNA sequence: TGTGCCAGCTCACCGGGGGACCACGAGCAGTACTTC. Translating gives CASSPGDHEQYF.

This clone appeared a few times. The CDR3 loop reads CAWSPLLAGADEQYF. The CDR3 DNA follows: TGTGCCTGGAGTCCCCTACTAGCGGGAGCGGACGAGCAGTACTTC. The chain combines TRBV30 with TRBJ2-7; 11 bases are a match to TRBD2. The CDR3 contains 15 residues. CDR1 and CDR2 (germline): GTSNPN, SVGIG (reference sequence). The trim removed 2 bases at V and 5 bases at J, leaving 8 bases unmatched. Variable domain in full (rest from reference TRBV30 and TRBJ2-7): SQTIHQWPATLVQPVGSPLSLECTVEGTSNPNLYWYRQAAGRGLQLLFYSVGIGQISSEVPQNLSASRPQDRQFILSSKKLLLSDSGFYLCAWSPLLAGADEQYFGPGTRLTVT.

J is TRBJ1-2 and V is TRBV5-4, with 10 bases matching TRBD1. V lost 8 bases and J lost 2; bases outside the gene matches: 3. This CDR3 comprises 13 residues. Germline V gene lookup returns CDR1 SGHNT and CDR2 YYREEE (reference sequence). In DNA form, the CDR3 reads TGTGCCAGTCCGGGACAGGGGAACTATGGCTACACCTTC. The encoded protein is CASPGQGNYGYTF.

The CDR3 bases are TGCGCCAGCAGCCGGCAGGACGTCCGCGTGAATACGCAGTATTTT. This translates into CASSRQDVRVNTQYF. The chain is built from TRBV5-1 and TRBJ2-3; D not certain. The CDR3 is 15 residues long. Germline V CDR1 and CDR2: SGHRS, YFSETQ. Trimming took 4 bases from V and 7 from J, leaving 19 bases between them.

This clone appeared a few times. This chain uses TRBV7-2 with TRBJ2-2; 7 nucleotides align to TRBD2. CDR1 is SGHTA and CDR2 is FQGNSA in the germline V gene. Trimming took 1 base from V and 5 from J; bases not matched to a gene: 1. CDR3 length equals 14 residues. In DNA form, the CDR3 reads TGTGCCAGCAGCTTAGATAGCGGGACCGGGGAGCTGTTTTTT. Protein product: CASSLDSGTGELFF.

The V gene is TRBV7-2, the J gene TRBJ2-7; 9 bases fit TRBD2. Germline CDR1 is SGHTA and CDR2 is FQGNSA. The CDR3 length is 16 residues. With V trimmed by 5 bases and J by 1 base, 9 bases remained unmatched. This CDR3 is CASSPISLAGSYEQYF. CDR3 nucleotide sequence: TGTGCCAGCAGCCCCATCTCCCTAGCGGGATCCTACGAGCAGTACTTC. Complete variable domain (other parts from reference TRBV7-2 and TRBJ2-7): GAGVSQSPSNKVTEKGKDVELRCDPISGHTALYWYRQSLGQGLEFLIYFQGNSAPDKSGLPSDRFSAERTGGSVSTLTIQRTQQEDSAVYLCASSPISLAGSYEQYFGPGTRLTVT.

The genes are TRBV14 and TRBJ2-7; D possibly corresponds to TRBD2 (5 bases). This CDR3 comprises 13 residues. Trimming took 6 bases from V and 0 from J, leaving 9 bases between them. The V gene's germline CDR1 is SGHDN and CDR2 FVKESK. DNA for the CDR3: TGTGCCAGCAGTCAGCGGAACTCCTACGAGCAGTACTTC. It codes for CASSQRNSYEQYF.

For this clone: Other nucleotide sequences in the sample specify the same CDR3. The chain is built from TRBV18 and TRBJ1-1; no firm D call. Germline V gene data show CDR1 as KGHSH and CDR2 as LQKENI. V was pared by 3 bases and J by 0 bases, with 5 bases between. This CDR3 has 13 residues. The CDR3 spells CASSPQLNTEAFF. The CDR3 DNA is TGTGCCAGCTCACCCCAACTGAACACTGAAGCTTTCTTT. Together with reference TRBV18 and TRBJ1-1, the CDR3 gives the full variable domain: NAGVMQNPRHLVRRRGQEARLRCSPMKGHSHVYWYRQLPEEGLKFMVYLQKENIIDESGMPKERFSAEFPKEGPSILRIQQVVRGDSAAYFCASSPQLNTEAFFGQGTRLTVV.

This chain links TRBV5-4 with TRBJ1-4, with D uncertain. CDR1 and CDR2 (germline): SGHNT, YYREEE (reference sequence). The CDR3 covers 13 residues. The V end was cut by 0 bases, the J end by 11 bases, with 11 bases between. CDR3 sequence (DNA): TGTGCCAGCAGCTTGGACGCAGACGGTAAACTGTTTTTT. Translation: CASSLDADGKLFF.

V usage is TRBV29-1 and J usage is TRBJ1-2; 7 nucleotides align to TRBD1. The J segment lost 4 bases and the V segment lost 8 bases, leaving 7 bases of the junction unmatched. The CDR3 runs 12 residues. Germline CDR1 is SQVTM and CDR2 is ANQGSEA. The CDR3 nucleotides are TGCAGCACCCGGACAGGATTCTATGGCTACACCTTC. The encoded protein is CSTRTGFYGYTF.

This clone was found a few times. Other DNA sequences of this sample code for an identical CDR3. The genes are TRBV7-2 and TRBJ2-1; D is ambiguous. V was shortened by 2 bases and J by 7 bases, with 6 bases between the two germline ends. This CDR3 region has 12 residues. The germline V gene encodes CDR1 SGHTA and CDR2 FQGNSA. For the CDR3, the DNA is TGTGCCAGCAGCTTATCACGTAATGAGCAGTTCTTC. Amino acids: CASSLSRNEQFF.

The chain has TRBV9 and TRBJ2-3; 11 bases align to TRBD2. Unmatched junction bases numbered 11, after V lost 2 bases and J lost 6 bases. CDR3 length equals 17 residues. Germline V gene data show CDR1 as SGDLS and CDR2 as YYNGEE. The CDR3 reads CASSVTGASGRLDTQYF. CDR3 coding DNA: TGTGCCAGCAGCGTGACCGGGGCTAGCGGGAGGTTGGATACGCAGTATTTT.

The chain couples TRBV7-8 to TRBJ2-3, with 13 bases that match TRBD2. Germline CDR1 SGHVS, CDR2 FQNEAQ. The CDR3 has 15 amino acids. V dropped 3 bases and J dropped 6; count of bases not matched to a gene: 3. CDR3 amino acids: CASSLGLAGTDTQYF. CDR3 sequence (DNA): TGTGCCAGCAGCTTGGGACTAGCGGGAACCGATACGCAGTATTTT.

This clone was counted a few times. The J gene is TRBJ2-4, the V gene TRBV6-5, with a tentative D call TRBD1 (6 bases). The CDR3 length is 13 residues. Germline V gene sequence: CDR1 MNHEY, CDR2 SVGAGI. V was pared by 5 bases and J by 9 bases, with 14 bases between. As DNA, the CDR3 is TGTGCCAGCAGTCCGGGACACAGAGGCATTCAGTACTTC. This translates into CASSPGHRGIQYF.

The chain uses TRBV27 and TRBJ1-5, with a tentative D call TRBD1 (5 bases). V was cut by 3 bases and J by 4 bases, with 13 bases left in between. This CDR3 is 15 amino acids long. CDR1 and CDR2 from the germline V gene are MNHEY and SMNVEV (reference sequence). CDR3 sequence: CASSFLGAPNQPQHF. Here the CDR3 DNA reads TGTGCCAGCAGTTTTCTAGGGGCCCCGAATCAGCCCCAGCATTTT.

Concerning this clone itself: The junction does not match germline at one end; this may be a read error. This chain links TRBV29-1 with TRBJ2-5; D is ambiguous. The CDR3 sequence is 14 residues long. Germline values: CDR1 SQVTM, CDR2 ANQGSEA. The CDR3: CSVNPRLTQEAQYF. CDR3 sequence (DNA): TGCAGCGTCAACCCTAGACTGACCCAAGAGGCCCAGTACTTC. Based on the CDR3 plus reference TRBV29-1 and TRBJ2-5, the full variable domain is SAVISQKPSRDICQRGTSLTIQCQVDSQVTMMFWYRQQPGQSLTLIATANQGSEATYESGFVIDKFPISRPNLTFSTLTVSNMSPEDSSIYLCSVNPRLTQEAQYFGPGTRLLVL.

This chain uses TRBV30 with TRBJ2-5, with a tentative D call TRBD2 (5 bases). The CDR3 is made up of 14 amino acids. Per the germline V gene, CDR1 is GTSNPN and CDR2 is SVGIG (reference sequence). The ends were cut back, 8 bases at V and 5 bases at J, with 21 bases in the middle. The CDR3 spells CAQNGPSLAETQYF. CDR3 DNA sequence: TGTGCCCAGAATGGGCCCAGTTTAGCGGAGACCCAGTACTTC.

Only a few counts were recorded for this clone. V gene TRBV6-1 combines with J gene TRBJ2-1; 7 nucleotides line up with TRBD1. The length of the CDR3 is 13 residues. Germline CDR1 and CDR2: MNHNS and SASEGT. V shed 6 bases, J shed 8 bases, and the junction held 7 bases outside the gene matches. The CDR3 is CASRGTGVDEQFF. The DNA of the CDR3 is TGTGCCAGCAGGGGTACAGGGGTGGATGAGCAGTTCTTC.